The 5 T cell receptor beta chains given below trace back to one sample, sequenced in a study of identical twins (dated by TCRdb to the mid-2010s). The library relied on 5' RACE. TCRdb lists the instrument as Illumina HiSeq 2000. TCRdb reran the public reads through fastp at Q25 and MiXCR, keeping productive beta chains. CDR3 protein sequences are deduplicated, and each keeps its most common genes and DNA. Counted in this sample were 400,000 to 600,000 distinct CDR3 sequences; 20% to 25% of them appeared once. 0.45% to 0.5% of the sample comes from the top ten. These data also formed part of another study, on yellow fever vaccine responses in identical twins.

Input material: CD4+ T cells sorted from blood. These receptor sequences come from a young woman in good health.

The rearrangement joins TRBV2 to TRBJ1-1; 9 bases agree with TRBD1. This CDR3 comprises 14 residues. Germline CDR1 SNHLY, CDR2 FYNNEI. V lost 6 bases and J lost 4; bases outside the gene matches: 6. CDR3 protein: CASRGDRVGTEAFF. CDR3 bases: TGTGCCAGCAGGGGGGACAGGGTGGGCACTGAAGCTTTCTTT.

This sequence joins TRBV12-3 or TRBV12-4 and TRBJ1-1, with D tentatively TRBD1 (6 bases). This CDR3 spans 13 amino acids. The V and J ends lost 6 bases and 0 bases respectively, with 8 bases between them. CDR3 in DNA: TGTGCCAGCAGGGGGACACTGAACACTGAAGCTTTCTTT. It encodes CASRGTLNTEAFF.

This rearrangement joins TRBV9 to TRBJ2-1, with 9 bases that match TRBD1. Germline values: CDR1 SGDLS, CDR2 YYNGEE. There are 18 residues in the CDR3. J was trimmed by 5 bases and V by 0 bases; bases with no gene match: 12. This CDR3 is CASSVVGLLGQGDNEQFF. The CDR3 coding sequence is TGTGCCAGCAGCGTAGTTGGTCTGTTGGGACAGGGAGACAATGAGCAGTTCTTC.

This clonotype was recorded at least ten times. CDR3 bases: TGCAGTGCTAGAGATCCGGGACTAGCGGGAAATGAGCAGTTCTTC. Translated: CSARDPGLAGNEQFF. The V gene is TRBV20-1, the J gene TRBJ2-1; TRBD2 aligns across 13 bases. This CDR3 comprises 15 residues. V trimming: 0 bases; J trimming: 7 bases; junction bases outside the gene matches: 3. The germline V gene encodes CDR1 DFQATT and CDR2 SNEGSKA (reference sequence).

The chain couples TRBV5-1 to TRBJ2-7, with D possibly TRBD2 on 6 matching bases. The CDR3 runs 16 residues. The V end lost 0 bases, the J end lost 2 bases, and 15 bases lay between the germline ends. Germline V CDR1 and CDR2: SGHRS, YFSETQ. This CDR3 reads CASSLVVLATTYEQYF. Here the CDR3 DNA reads TGCGCCAGCAGCTTGGTAGTCCTAGCGACTACCTACGAGCAGTACTTC.